This record concerns one T cell receptor beta chain sequence. Its antigen is unidentified. The table came from immunoSEQ multiplex PCR; TCRdb's copy has only in-frame clones and leaves some out. The data show roughly 200,000 clones, 80% to 85% seen once. The data derive from a study of cytomegalovirus exposure and HLA in healthy donors. In the study overall: Both the approximately 120 validation repertoires and the 666 first-cohort repertoires used the same platform, as reported by a later analysis.

This CDR3 has 14 amino acids. Trimming removed 3 bases from V and 8 bases from J; junction bases left unmatched: 7. CDR1 LNHDA and CDR2 SQIVND come from the germline V gene (reference sequence). Study-level results: Generally TCR sequences proved uncommon, though certain public TCRs appeared in numerous donors. A few of the chains that were CMV-associated were confirmed in vitro to be specific for CMV antigens. Per published reports, the classifier diagnosed cytomegalovirus status with high specificity and sensitivity.

The chain has TRBV19 and TRBJ1-2; 9 bases agree with TRBD1. The source is a woman aged 18-29 years in good health and CMV-seropositive. Sample: PBMCs. CDR3 region: CASSIRGQGTGYTF. The CDR3 coding sequence is TGTGCCAGTAGTATTCGCGGACAGGGGACAGGCTACACCTTC.